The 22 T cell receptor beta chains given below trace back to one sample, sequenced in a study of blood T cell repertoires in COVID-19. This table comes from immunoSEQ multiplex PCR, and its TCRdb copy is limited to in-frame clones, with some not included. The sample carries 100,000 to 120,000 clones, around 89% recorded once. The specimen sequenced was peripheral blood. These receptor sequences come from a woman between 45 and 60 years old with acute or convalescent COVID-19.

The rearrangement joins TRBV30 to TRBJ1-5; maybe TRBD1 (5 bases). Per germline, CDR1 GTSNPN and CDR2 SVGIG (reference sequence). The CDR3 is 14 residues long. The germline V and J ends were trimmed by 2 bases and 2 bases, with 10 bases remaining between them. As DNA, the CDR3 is TGTGCCTGGAGTCCTACAGGTGGCAATCAGCCCCAGCATTTT. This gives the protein CAWSPTGGNQPQHF.

This CDR3 reads CASTPRGGPLNQPQHF. The CDR3 DNA follows: TGTGCCAGTACCCCAAGGGGGGGTCCTCTCAATCAGCCCCAGCATTTT. The V and J genes are TRBV19 and TRBJ1-5; D is perhaps TRBD1 (6 bases). V was shortened by 7 bases and J by 3 bases, with 19 bases between the two germline ends. Germline-derived CDR1 and CDR2 are LNHDA and SQIVND (reference sequence). The CDR3 covers 16 residues.

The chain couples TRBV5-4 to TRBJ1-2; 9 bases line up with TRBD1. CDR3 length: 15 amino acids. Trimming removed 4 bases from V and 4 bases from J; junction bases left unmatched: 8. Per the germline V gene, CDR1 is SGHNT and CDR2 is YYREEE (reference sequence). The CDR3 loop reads CASSRQTGGIYGYTF. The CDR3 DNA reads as TGTGCCAGCAGCCGCCAGACAGGGGGAATCTATGGCTACACCTTC.

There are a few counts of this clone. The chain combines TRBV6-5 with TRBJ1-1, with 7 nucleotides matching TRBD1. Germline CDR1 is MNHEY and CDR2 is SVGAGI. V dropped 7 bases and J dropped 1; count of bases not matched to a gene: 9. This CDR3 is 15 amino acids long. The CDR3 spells CASTRPGQRNTEAFF. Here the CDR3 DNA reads TGTGCCAGCACCCGCCCGGGACAGAGGAACACTGAAGCTTTCTTT.

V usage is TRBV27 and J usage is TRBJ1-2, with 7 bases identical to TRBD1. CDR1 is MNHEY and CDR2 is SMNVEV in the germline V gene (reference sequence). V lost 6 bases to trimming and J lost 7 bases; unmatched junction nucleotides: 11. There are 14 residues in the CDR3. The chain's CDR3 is CASSLQGGGIGYTF. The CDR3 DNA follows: TGTGCCAGCAGCCTCCAAGGAGGGGGCATTGGCTACACCTTC.

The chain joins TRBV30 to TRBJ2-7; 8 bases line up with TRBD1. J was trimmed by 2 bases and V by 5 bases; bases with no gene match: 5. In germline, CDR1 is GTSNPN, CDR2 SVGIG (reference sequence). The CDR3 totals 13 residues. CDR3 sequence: CAWGSGGPYEQYF. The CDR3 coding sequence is TGTGCCTGGGGTTCAGGGGGCCCCTACGAGCAGTACTTC.

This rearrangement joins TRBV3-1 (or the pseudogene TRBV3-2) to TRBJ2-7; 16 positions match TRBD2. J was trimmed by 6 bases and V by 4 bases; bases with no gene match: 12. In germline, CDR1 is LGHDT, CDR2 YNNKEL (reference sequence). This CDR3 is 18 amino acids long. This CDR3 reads CASSPNTGTSGGAGEQYF. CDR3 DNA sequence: TGTGCCAGCAGCCCCAACACCGGGACTAGCGGGGGGGCTGGCGAGCAGTACTTC.

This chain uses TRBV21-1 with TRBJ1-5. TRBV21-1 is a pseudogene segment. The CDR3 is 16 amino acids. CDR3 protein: CASSPTGGVLYQPQHF. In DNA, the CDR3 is TGTGCCAGCAGCCCAACTGGGGGGGTGCTTTATCAGCCCCAGCATTTT.

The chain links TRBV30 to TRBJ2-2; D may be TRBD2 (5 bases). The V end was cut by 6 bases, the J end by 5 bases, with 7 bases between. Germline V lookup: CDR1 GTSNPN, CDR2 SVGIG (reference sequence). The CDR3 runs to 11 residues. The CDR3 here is CACERTGELFF. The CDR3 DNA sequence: TGTGCCTGCGAGCGGACCGGGGAGCTGTTTTTT.

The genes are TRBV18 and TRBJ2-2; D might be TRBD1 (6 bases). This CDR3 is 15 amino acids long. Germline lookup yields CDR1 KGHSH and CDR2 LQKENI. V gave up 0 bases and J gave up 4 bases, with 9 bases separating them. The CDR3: CASSPPGGTTGELFF. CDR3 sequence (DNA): TGTGCCAGCTCACCACCAGGGGGTACCACCGGGGAGCTGTTTTTT.

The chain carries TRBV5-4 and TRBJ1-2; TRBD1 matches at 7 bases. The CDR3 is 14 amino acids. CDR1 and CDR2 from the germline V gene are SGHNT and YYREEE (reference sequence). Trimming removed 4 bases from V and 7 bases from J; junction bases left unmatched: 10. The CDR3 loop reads CASSRTGERTGYTF. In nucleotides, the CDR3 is TGTGCCAGCAGCCGAACAGGGGAGCGGACTGGCTACACCTTC.

The CDR3 region has the DNA TGTGCCAGCAGCTCGGGACGGGGGGCGACTGGAAACACCATATATTTT. Amino acid sequence: CASSSGRGATGNTIYF. The V and J genes are TRBV5-5 and TRBJ1-3; a weak D match, TRBD1 (6 bases). V was shortened by 3 bases and J by 2 bases, with 15 bases between the two germline ends. From germline, CDR1 is SGHKS and CDR2 YYEKEE (reference sequence). CDR3 length: 16 amino acids.

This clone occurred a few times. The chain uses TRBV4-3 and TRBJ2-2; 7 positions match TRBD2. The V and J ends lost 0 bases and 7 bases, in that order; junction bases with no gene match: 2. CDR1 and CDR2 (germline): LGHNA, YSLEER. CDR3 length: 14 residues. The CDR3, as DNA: TGCGCCAGCAGCCAAGAGGGAGGGAGCGGGGAGCTGTTTTTT. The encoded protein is CASSQEGGSGELFF.

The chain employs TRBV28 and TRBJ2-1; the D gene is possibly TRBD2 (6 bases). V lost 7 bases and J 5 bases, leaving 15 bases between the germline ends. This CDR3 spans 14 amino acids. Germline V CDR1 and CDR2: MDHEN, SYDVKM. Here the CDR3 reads CASKERVLNNEQFF. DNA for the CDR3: TGTGCCAGCAAGGAGCGGGTTCTTAACAATGAGCAGTTCTTC.

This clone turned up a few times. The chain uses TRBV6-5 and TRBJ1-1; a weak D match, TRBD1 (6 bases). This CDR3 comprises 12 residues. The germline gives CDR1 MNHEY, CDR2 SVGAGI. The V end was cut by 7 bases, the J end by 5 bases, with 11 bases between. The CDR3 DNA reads TGTGCCAGCACTGGGGGCGGGACTGAAGCTTTCTTT. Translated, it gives CASTGGGTEAFF.

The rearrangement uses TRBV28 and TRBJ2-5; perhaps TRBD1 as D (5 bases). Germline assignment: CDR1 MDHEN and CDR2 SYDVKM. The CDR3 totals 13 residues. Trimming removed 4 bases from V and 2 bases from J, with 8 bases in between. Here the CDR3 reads CASSSDRQETQYF. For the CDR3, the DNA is TGTGCCAGCAGTTCTGACAGACAAGAGACCCAGTACTTC. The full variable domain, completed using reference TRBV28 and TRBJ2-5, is DVKVTQSSRYLVKRTGEKVFLECVQDMDHENMFWYRQDPGLGLRLIYFSYDVKMKEKGDIPEGYSVSREKKERFSLILESASTNQTSMYLCASSSDRQETQYFGPGTRLLVL.

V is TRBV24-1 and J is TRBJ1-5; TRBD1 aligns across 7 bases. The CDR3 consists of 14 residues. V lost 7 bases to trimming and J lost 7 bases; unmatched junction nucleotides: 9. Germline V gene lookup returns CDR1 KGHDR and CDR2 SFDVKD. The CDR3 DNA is TGTGCCACCAGAGGACAGGCCAGGGGGCAGCCCCAGCATTTT. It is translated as CATRGQARGQPQHF.

In nucleotides, the CDR3 is TGTGCCAGCAGCTTAGATAGACTAGCGGGGGGCGGTGAGCAGTTCTTC. Protein product: CASSLDRLAGGGEQFF. The chain couples TRBV5-4 to TRBJ2-1; 13 nucleotides align to TRBD2. Germline values: CDR1 SGHNT, CDR2 YYREEE (reference sequence). This CDR3 comprises 16 residues. Unmatched junction bases numbered 8, after V lost 2 bases and J lost 9 bases.

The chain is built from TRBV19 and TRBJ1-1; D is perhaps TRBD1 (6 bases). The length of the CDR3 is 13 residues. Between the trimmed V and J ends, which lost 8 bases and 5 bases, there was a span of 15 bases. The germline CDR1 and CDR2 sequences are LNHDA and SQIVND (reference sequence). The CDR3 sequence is CASGGRAITEAFF. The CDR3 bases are TGTGCCAGTGGGGGCAGAGCAATTACTGAAGCTTTCTTT.

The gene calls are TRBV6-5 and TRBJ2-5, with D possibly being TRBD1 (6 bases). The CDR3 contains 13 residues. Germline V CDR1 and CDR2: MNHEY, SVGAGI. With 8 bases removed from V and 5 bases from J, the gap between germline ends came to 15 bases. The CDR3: CASGSQGGETQYF. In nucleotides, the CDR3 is TGTGCCAGCGGTTCACAGGGTGGGGAGACCCAGTACTTC.

The CDR3: CASRSGEKLFF. CDR3 DNA sequence: TGCGCCAGCAGGTCGGGAGAAAAACTGTTTTTT. V is TRBV5-1 and J is TRBJ1-4; D remains unclear. The V gene's germline CDR1 is SGHRS and CDR2 YFSETQ. Trimming took off 5 bases at V and 8 bases at J, with 7 bases between the two ends. The CDR3 covers 11 residues.

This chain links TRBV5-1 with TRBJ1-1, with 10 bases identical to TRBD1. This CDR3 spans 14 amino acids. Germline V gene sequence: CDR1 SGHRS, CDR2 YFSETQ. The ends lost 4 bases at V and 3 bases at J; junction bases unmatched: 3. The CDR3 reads CASSEDRGYTEAFF. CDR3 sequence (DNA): TGCGCCAGCAGCGAGGACAGGGGGTACACTGAAGCTTTCTTT.